Each of the 9 T cell receptor beta chains below was sequenced from the same sample in a study of metastatic and nonmetastatic thyroid tumors. Nobody among the patients had been given any treatment before thyroid surgery. Using MiXCR, TCRdb re-called clones from the PCR reads. The repertoire holds some 20,000 clones, with about a fifth as singletons. What was sequenced was tumor tissue. These receptors were obtained from a female donor with papillary thyroid cancer or a benign thyroid nodule (not recorded which). Some clones in this sample may be carry-over from other donors' samples.

This clone has a count of ten or more. Sequence at one end of the junction differs from germline and may be a read error. V gene TRBV18 combines with J gene TRBJ1-2; tentative D call: TRBD1 (6 bases). The CDR3 loop spans 12 amino acids. Germline values: CDR1 KGHSH, CDR2 LQKENI. The CDR3 here is CASSQGNYGYTF. CDR3 coding DNA: TGTGCCAGTTCACAGGGTAACTATGGCTACACCTTC. Together with reference TRBV18 and TRBJ1-2, the CDR3 gives the full variable domain: NAGVMQNPRHLVRRRGQEARLRCSPMKGHSHVYWYRQLPEEGLKFMVYLQKENIIDESGMPKERFSAEFPKEGPSILRIQQVVRGDSAAYFCASSQGNYGYTFGSGTRLTVV.

This clone was detected many times. The rearrangement uses TRBV5-5 and TRBJ1-5; no definite D call. Trimming cost V 0 bases and J 7 bases, with 8 bases left between them. The CDR3 loop spans 13 amino acids. Germline CDR1 SGHKS, CDR2 YYEKEE (reference sequence). The CDR3 loop reads CASSLAAVQPQHF. For the CDR3, the DNA is TGTGCCAGCAGCTTGGCGGCTGTCCAGCCCCAGCATTTT. Combining the CDR3 with reference TRBV5-5 and TRBJ1-5 gives the whole variable domain DAGVTQSPTHLIKTRGQQVTLRCSPISGHKSVSWYQQVLGQGPQFIFQYYEKEERGRGNFPDRFSARQFPNYSSELNVNALLLGDSALYLCASSLAAVQPQHFGDGTRLSIL.

This clone occurred many times. DNA of the CDR3: TGTGCCAGCAGCCAGAGGGCTATGGGGGGGGCAGATACGCAGTATTTT. Translation gives CASSQRAMGGADTQYF. The chain has TRBV4-2 and TRBJ2-3; 7 bases map to TRBD2. V lost 3 bases to trimming and J lost 4 bases; unmatched junction nucleotides: 10. Germline values: CDR1 LGHNA, CDR2 YNFKEQ. The CDR3 covers 16 residues.

A few counts support this clone. The CDR3 loop is CASSFDPSTGGRTDTQYF. CDR3 nucleotide sequence: TGTGCCAGCAGTTTCGATCCCTCAACGGGAGGTCGCACAGATACGCAGTATTTT. This chain connects TRBV27 to TRBJ2-3; 7 bases fit TRBD2. CDR3 length: 18 residues. Trimming took 3 bases from V and 1 from J; bases not matched to a gene: 13. The germline gives CDR1 MNHEY, CDR2 SMNVEV (reference sequence).

This clone occurred a few times. This sequence joins TRBV25-1 and TRBJ1-1, with D possibly being TRBD1 (5 bases). Germline CDR1 is MGHDK and CDR2 is SYGVNS. Between the trimmed V and J ends, which lost 7 bases and 6 bases, there was a span of 15 bases. The CDR3 is made up of 13 amino acids. The CDR3 region is CASKLTGWAEAFF. CDR3 DNA: TGTGCCAGCAAACTAACAGGATGGGCTGAAGCTTTCTTT.

This clone turned up a few times. One end of the junction is discordant with germline, which a read error may explain. The same CDR3 also results from other DNA sequences found in this sample. The DNA of the CDR3 is TGCAGCGGTGCGCCCAGCACAGATACGCGGTATTTT. Protein product: CSGAPSTDTRYF. V gene TRBV29-1 combines with J gene TRBJ2-3; D is unresolved. The CDR3 has 12 amino acids. Germline V gives CDR1 SQVTM, CDR2 ANQGSEA.

This sequence joins TRBV7-3 and TRBJ2-2, with 8 bases matching TRBD1. CDR3 length: 17 amino acids. With 5 bases clipped from V and 8 bases from J, the junction kept 16 bases outside the gene matches. Germline V gene lookup returns CDR1 SGHTA and CDR2 FQGTGA. CDR3 nucleotide sequence: TGTGCCAGCAGCCCCGCCGCAGACAGGGGTTCGCTTGGGGAGCTGTTTTTT. This codes for CASSPAADRGSLGELFF.

This clone was counted ten times or more. V usage is TRBV28 and J usage is TRBJ2-1; D possibly uses TRBD1 or TRBD2 (5 bases each). V was cut by 7 bases and J by 9 bases, with 13 bases left in between. The CDR3 extends over 12 amino acids. The germline V gene has CDR1 MDHEN and CDR2 SYDVKM. The CDR3 is CASNGEGSEQFF. CDR3 DNA: TGTGCCAGCAACGGCGAGGGGAGTGAGCAGTTCTTC.

This clone has ten or more counts. The rearrangement joins TRBV20-1 to TRBJ2-3; 10 nucleotides match TRBD2. Trimming cost V 7 bases and J 3 bases; bases outside gene matches: 13. The CDR3 totals 16 residues. Germline V gives CDR1 DFQATT, CDR2 SNEGSKA (reference sequence). The CDR3 bases are TGCAGTGGTAGCGACCGGCGAGCGGGAGGGACAGATACGCAGTATTTT. Amino acids: CSGSDRRAGGTDTQYF.